These 21 T cell receptor beta chains originate from one sample sequenced in a study of control samples from healthy donors and cancer patients. Method: immunoSEQ multiplex PCR; TCRdb's copy keeps in-frame clones and lacks some. The sample gives about 95,000 clones, roughly 90% of which show up once; around an eighth is in the top ten. The sample consisted of blood. These receptors all come from a woman in her 70s in good health.

This sequence joins TRBV10-3 and TRBJ2-2, with TRBD2 as a possible D gene (6 bases). Germline V lookup: CDR1 ENHRY, CDR2 SYGVKD. The CDR3 spans 14 residues. The V end was cut by 6 bases, the J end by 1 base, with 9 bases between. The CDR3 reads CAISSGENTGELFF. The CDR3 DNA follows: TGTGCCATCAGCTCGGGGGAGAACACCGGGGAGCTGTTTTTT.

CDR3 sequence: CAISPDGSTDTQYF. CDR3 nucleotide sequence: TGTGCCATTTCCCCTGACGGAAGCACAGATACGCAGTATTTT. This chain connects TRBV24-1 to TRBJ2-3, with D unclear. V lost 11 bases and J lost 0, with 14 bases in between. Germline V gene lookup returns CDR1 KGHDR and CDR2 SFDVKD. CDR3 length equals 14 residues.

This chain joins TRBV15 and TRBJ2-7; 10 bases are shared with TRBD2. V lost 1 base and J lost 7; bases outside the gene matches: 13. This CDR3 comprises 17 residues. From germline, CDR1 is LNHNV and CDR2 YYDKDF (reference sequence). CDR3 sequence reads: CATSRVGQAGGPVEQYF. DNA for the CDR3: TGTGCCACCAGCAGAGTGGGGCAAGCGGGAGGGCCCGTAGAGCAGTACTTC. The variable domain in full, with the rest retrieved from reference TRBV15 and TRBJ2-7, is DAMVIQNPRYQVTQFGKPVTLSCSQTLNHNVMYWYQQKSSQAPKLLFHYYDKDFNNEADTPDNFQSRRPNTSFCFLDIRSPGLGDTAMYLCATSRVGQAGGPVEQYFGPGTRLTVT.

The chain couples TRBV10-2 to TRBJ2-7; D not resolved. The CDR3 runs 11 residues. From germline, CDR1 is WSHSY and CDR2 SAAADI. The V gene lost 3 bases and the J gene lost 3 bases, with 3 bases spanning the gap. CDR3 nucleotide sequence: TGCGCCAGCAGTGATATCTACGAGCAGTACTTC. Residues: CASSDIYEQYF.

The chain employs TRBV30 and TRBJ1-1, with D unclear. The CDR3 contains 13 residues. The V gene's germline CDR1 is GTSNPN and CDR2 SVGIG (reference sequence). The germline V and J ends were trimmed by 0 bases and 7 bases, with 12 bases remaining between them. CDR3 sequence reads: CAWSVSWADEAFF. The CDR3 DNA sequence: TGTGCCTGGAGTGTTAGTTGGGCAGATGAAGCTTTCTTT.

The gene calls are TRBV6-6 and TRBJ2-7; 9 nucleotides match TRBD1. Trimming removed 5 bases from V and 5 bases from J; junction bases left unmatched: 10. The CDR3 loop spans 15 amino acids. The germline gives CDR1 MNHNY, CDR2 SVGAGI (reference sequence). As DNA, the CDR3 is TGTGCCAGCAGTCACACCGGGACAGGGTTCCACGAGCAGTACTTC. Translated: CASSHTGTGFHEQYF.

The V call is TRBV2, the J call TRBJ1-5, with D perhaps TRBD1 (5 bases). There are 13 residues in the CDR3. Germline V gives CDR1 SNHLY, CDR2 FYNNEI. V was pared by 7 bases and J by 6 bases, with 13 bases between. The CDR3 sequence is CASTGTLVQPQHF. DNA of the CDR3: TGTGCCAGCACGGGGACCTTAGTTCAGCCCCAGCATTTT.

The chain uses TRBV3-1 (or the pseudogene TRBV3-2) and TRBJ2-7, with D possibly matching TRBD1 (6 bases). Looked up from germline, CDR1 is LGHDT and CDR2 is YNNKEL (reference sequence). CDR3 length: 11 residues. Trimming shortened V by 2 bases and J by 13 bases, and 12 bases separated the two germline ends. CDR3 sequence: CASSQYGQLYF. The CDR3 DNA follows: TGTGCCAGCAGCCAATATGGACAGCTTTACTTC.

This clone was recorded only once. J is TRBJ2-5 and V is TRBV5-4; the D gene is possibly TRBD2 (6 bases). Germline V gene lookup returns CDR1 SGHNT and CDR2 YYREEE (reference sequence). Trimming shortened V by 4 bases and J by 4 bases, and 20 bases separated the two germline ends. The CDR3 spans 16 residues. In DNA form, the CDR3 reads TGTGCCAGCAGCGCTCGCGGCGGAGTGGGGGGAGAGACCCAGTACTTC. Translating it yields CASSARGGVGGETQYF.

V gene TRBV5-4 combines with J gene TRBJ2-1; TRBD1 aligns across 10 bases. The V and J ends lost 1 base and 3 bases, in that order; junction bases with no gene match: 7. Germline loops: CDR1 SGHNT, CDR2 YYREEE (reference sequence). The CDR3 runs 17 residues. Written as DNA, the CDR3 is TGTGCCAGCAGCTTGTCCGGGACAGGGGCGAACTACAATGAGCAGTTCTTC. It codes for CASSLSGTGANYNEQFF. The full variable domain, completed using reference TRBV5-4 and TRBJ2-1, is ETGVTQSPTHLIKTRGQQVTLRCSSQSGHNTVSWYQQALGQGPQFIFQYYREEENGRGNFPPRFSGLQFPNYSSELNVNALELDDSALYLCASSLSGTGANYNEQFFGPGTRLTVL.

This clone was recorded once. The chain joins TRBV11-2 to TRBJ2-5; the D is unclear. This CDR3 region has 15 residues. The V gene lost 6 bases and the J gene lost 5 bases, with 19 bases spanning the gap. CDR1 SGHAT and CDR2 FQNNGV come from the germline V gene. The CDR3 here is CASSLTGGFQETQYF. In nucleotides, the CDR3 is TGTGCCAGCAGTCTAACTGGTGGGTTTCAGGAGACCCAGTACTTC.

This chain links TRBV9 with TRBJ2-5; no definite D call. CDR3 size: 14 residues. V gave up 0 bases and J gave up 0 bases, with 6 bases separating them. Germline values: CDR1 SGDLS, CDR2 YYNGEE. The CDR3 region has the DNA TGTGCCAGCAGCGTAGACCCCTACCAAGAGACCCAGTACTTC. This encodes CASSVDPYQETQYF.

The chain uses TRBV11-2 and TRBJ1-2; weak D call: TRBD1 (5 bases). Germline assignment: CDR1 SGHAT and CDR2 FQNNGV. Between the trimmed V and J ends, which lost 5 bases and 4 bases, there was a span of 17 bases. The CDR3 loop spans 15 amino acids. This chain's CDR3 is CASSVGRGGGYGYTF. The CDR3 coding sequence is TGTGCCAGCAGCGTAGGTCGGGGCGGCGGCTATGGCTACACCTTC.

The sample holds a few counts of this clone. One junction end disagrees with the germline gene, perhaps due to a read error. This chain connects TRBV6-5 to TRBJ2-5; weak D call: TRBD1 (6 bases). Germline V gene data show CDR1 as MNHEY and CDR2 as SVGAGI. CDR3 length: 15 amino acids. In DNA form, the CDR3 reads TGTGCCAGCAGTAACTCCGGGACACAAAGGGAGACCCAGTACTTC. This codes for CASSNSGTQRETQYF.

The chain couples TRBV29-1 to TRBJ2-7, with TRBD1 identical over 8 bases. The length of the CDR3 is 14 residues. V dropped 6 bases and J dropped 4; count of bases not matched to a gene: 11. Germline CDR1 is SQVTM and CDR2 is ANQGSEA. The CDR3 sequence is CSVVAGGALYEQYF. The CDR3 region has the DNA TGCAGCGTGGTTGCAGGGGGCGCGCTATACGAGCAGTACTTC.

This chain links TRBV5-1 with TRBJ1-2; 9 nucleotides match TRBD1. The CDR3 extends over 14 amino acids. With V trimmed by 4 bases and J by 6 bases, 7 bases remained unmatched. The germline V gene has CDR1 SGHRS and CDR2 YFSETQ. The DNA of the CDR3 is TGCGCCAGCAGCCCCACGGGACAGGGAAATGGCTACACCTTC. It is translated as CASSPTGQGNGYTF.

This clone was recorded a few times. The genes are TRBV30 and TRBJ1-1; D is perhaps TRBD1 (5 bases). Trimming cost V 5 bases and J 4 bases, with 17 bases left between them. The CDR3 spans 14 residues. Germline CDR1 reads GTSNPN; CDR2 reads SVGIG (reference sequence). As DNA, the CDR3 is TGTGCCTGGGGGGGAGCCCTGATGGGCACTGAAGCTTTCTTT. It specifies CAWGGALMGTEAFF.

The chain has TRBV4-3 and TRBJ2-6; D is uncertain. Between the trimmed V and J ends, which lost 1 base and 0 bases, there was a span of 7 bases. The germline CDR1 and CDR2 sequences are LGHNA and YSLEER. The CDR3 is 16 residues long. The CDR3 DNA is TGCGCCAGCAGCCAAGGAGTTCTCTCTGGGGCCAACGTCCTGACTTTC. It specifies CASSQGVLSGANVLTF.

This chain links TRBV5-1 with TRBJ2-5; D is unresolved. Germline lookup yields CDR1 SGHRS and CDR2 YFSETQ. V was shortened by 7 bases and J by 5 bases, with 18 bases between the two germline ends. There are 14 residues in the CDR3. The CDR3 sequence: CASRSTGPGETQYF. The CDR3 DNA is TGCGCCAGCCGATCAACCGGGCCCGGGGAGACCCAGTACTTC.

This chain links TRBV7-2 with TRBJ2-1; perhaps D is TRBD1 or TRBD2 (7 bases each). The CDR3 runs 14 residues. Germline V gives CDR1 SGHTA, CDR2 FQGNSA. Trimming took 4 bases from V and 8 from J, leaving 15 bases between them. DNA of the CDR3: TGTGCCAGCAGCTCATCCAGGGGGGGCTATGAGCAGTTCTTC. Translating gives CASSSSRGGYEQFF.

The chain has TRBV11-2 and TRBJ2-7, with TRBD2 matching 10 bases. This CDR3 region has 15 residues. CDR1 is SGHAT and CDR2 is FQNNGV in the germline V gene. The ends lost 2 bases at V and 7 bases at J; junction bases unmatched: 8. The CDR3 DNA reads TGTGCCAGCAGCTTAAGTCTAGCGGGAGTATTAGAGCAGTACTTC. This encodes CASSLSLAGVLEQYF.